These 17 T cell receptor beta chains share one sample of origin, sequenced in a study of OX40 agonist ivuxolimab in advanced cancers. Using immunoSEQ multiplex PCR, the repertoire was profiled, and TCRdb retains in-frame clones only, with some absent. Among about 63,000 clones listed, 89% were seen once. Sequencing used CD4+ or CD8+ T cells sorted from blood, obtained in a trial of the OX40 agonist ivuxolimab. These receptors were taken from an adult with an advanced solid tumor such as melanoma, head and neck, liver or kidney cancer.

The chain has TRBV7-3 and TRBJ1-2, with 10 bases that match TRBD1. This CDR3 comprises 13 residues. From germline, CDR1 is SGHTA and CDR2 FQGTGA. Trimming cost V 3 bases and J 8 bases; bases outside gene matches: 3. As DNA, the CDR3 is TGTGCCAGCAGCTTGACAGGGGGCTCGGGCTACACCTTC. It is translated as CASSLTGGSGYTF.

The chain combines TRBV7-2 with TRBJ2-1; D is uncertain. In germline, CDR1 is SGHTA, CDR2 FQGNSA. The CDR3 has 15 residues. V lost 3 bases to trimming and J lost 0 bases, with 9 bases between them. This CDR3 is CASSLYPGSYNEQFF. For the CDR3, the DNA is TGTGCCAGCAGCTTGTATCCGGGCTCCTACAATGAGCAGTTCTTC.

This clone appeared once. This chain links TRBV7-9 with TRBJ2-1; D is uncertain. Germline values: CDR1 SEHNR, CDR2 FQNEAQ (reference sequence). This CDR3 is built from 15 residues. Deletions cut 6 bases from V and 5 bases from J, with 17 bases between. The CDR3 nucleotides read TGTGCCAGCAGACCTCCCGGAGCCATGAACAATGAGCAGTTCTTC. Translated, it gives CASRPPGAMNNEQFF.

The chain combines TRBV10-3 with TRBJ2-7; D not certain. The CDR3 loop spans 13 amino acids. Trimming pared 0 bases from V and 3 bases from J, leaving 6 bases between. CDR1 is ENHRY, CDR2 SYGVKD, per germline. CDR3 amino acids: CAISESRIYEQYF. CDR3 DNA: TGTGCCATCAGTGAGTCGAGGATCTACGAGCAGTACTTC.

The J gene is TRBJ2-5, the V gene TRBV4-2; D is perhaps TRBD2 (5 bases). This CDR3 comprises 15 residues. V lost 0 bases and J 2 bases, leaving 10 bases between the germline ends. Looked up from germline, CDR1 is LGHNA and CDR2 is YNFKEQ. The CDR3 sequence is CASSQEPGKQETQYF. CDR3 in DNA: TGTGCCAGCAGCCAAGAACCGGGAAAACAAGAGACCCAGTACTTC.

The chain links TRBV29-1 to TRBJ2-7; 10 nucleotides align to TRBD2. V shed 6 bases and J 3 bases; nucleotides not matched to a gene: 8. Germline CDR1 SQVTM, CDR2 ANQGSEA. The CDR3 length is 14 residues. CDR3 in DNA: TGCAGCGTGTCTAGCGGGAGTATCATCTACGAGCAGTACTTC. It specifies CSVSSGSIIYEQYF.

The CDR3 DNA reads as TGTGCCAGCAGCTTGCCCCGGGCAGATCAGCCCCAGCATTTT. The encoded protein is CASSLPRADQPQHF. The V gene is TRBV5-8, the J gene TRBJ1-5, with D unclear. Trimming pared 1 base from V and 5 bases from J, leaving 10 bases between. The CDR3 runs 14 residues. Germline V lookup: CDR1 SGHTS, CDR2 YDEGEE.

The V and J genes are TRBV27 and TRBJ2-3; 12 nucleotides agree with TRBD2. Germline lookup yields CDR1 MNHEY and CDR2 SMNVEV (reference sequence). V shed 5 bases, J shed 0 bases, and the junction held 9 bases outside the gene matches. The CDR3 extends over 18 amino acids. Written as DNA, the CDR3 is TGTGCCAGCAGTCGCACCGGGACTAGCGGGTTCAGCACAGATACGCAGTATTTT. Residues: CASSRTGTSGFSTDTQYF.

The V gene is TRBV7-9, the J gene TRBJ2-7, with 8 nucleotides matching TRBD1. Losses at the gene ends were 8 bases for V and 2 bases for J; bases not matched to a gene: 5. Germline V CDR1 and CDR2: SEHNR, FQNEAQ (reference sequence). CDR3 length: 13 amino acids. CDR3 in DNA: TGTGCCAGCCGATCGGGACAGGCCTACGAGCAGTACTTC. This encodes CASRSGQAYEQYF.

V is TRBV19 and J is TRBJ1-1; unclear D gene. The V gene's germline CDR1 is LNHDA and CDR2 SQIVND (reference sequence). There are 13 residues in the CDR3. Trimming took 7 bases from V and 3 from J, leaving 12 bases between them. In nucleotides, the CDR3 is TGTGCCAGTACCCTTGGTGGATACACTGAAGCTTTCTTT. Amino acids: CASTLGGYTEAFF.

The table lists this clone with a few counts. The rearrangement uses TRBV19 and TRBJ1-1; perhaps TRBD1 as D (5 bases). The CDR3 is 16 residues long. CDR1 is LNHDA, CDR2 SQIVND, per germline (reference sequence). V was clipped by 7 bases and J by 0 bases, with 18 bases between them. The CDR3 sequence: CASTTIYQTVNTEAFF. Written as DNA, the CDR3 is TGTGCCAGTACCACAATATACCAGACAGTGAACACTGAAGCTTTCTTT.

The rearrangement joins TRBV5-1 to TRBJ1-2; D is perhaps TRBD1 (5 bases). The germline CDR1 and CDR2 sequences are SGHRS and YFSETQ. Trimming pared 4 bases from V and 4 bases from J, leaving 20 bases between. The CDR3 is made up of 16 amino acids. The CDR3 nucleotides read TGCGCCAGCAGCCCGACGGGGCAGGGAGCCTTCTATGGCTACACCTTC. Amino acid sequence: CASSPTGQGAFYGYTF.

This chain uses TRBV5-1 with TRBJ2-1; 7 nucleotides match TRBD2. The CDR3 totals 15 residues. Germline V gene sequence: CDR1 SGHRS, CDR2 YFSETQ. J lost 8 bases, V lost 4 bases, and 12 bases had no gene match. CDR3 sequence (DNA): TGCGCCAGCAGCCCGGCCGTGGGAGGGCCCTATGAGCAGTTCTTC. It specifies CASSPAVGGPYEQFF.

CDR3 nucleotide sequence: TGTGCCAGCTATAGGAGCTCCTACGAGCAGTACTTC. This sequence encodes CASYRSSYEQYF. This sequence joins TRBV27 and TRBJ2-7, with D uncertain. CDR1 and CDR2 (germline): MNHEY, SMNVEV (reference sequence). This CDR3 is built from 12 residues. The ends were cut back, 8 bases at V and 0 bases at J, with 8 bases in the middle.

The CDR3 spells CASSSQGGLVIGTQYF. The CDR3 DNA reads TGTGCCAGCAGTTCACAGGGGGGACTAGTGATAGGTACGCAGTATTTT. V gene TRBV27 combines with J gene TRBJ2-3; either TRBD1 or TRBD2 may fit D (8 bases each). V shed 4 bases and J shed 8 bases, with 22 bases lying between them. Per the germline V gene, CDR1 is MNHEY and CDR2 is SMNVEV (reference sequence). The CDR3 is made up of 16 amino acids.

V is TRBV4-2 and J is TRBJ2-7, with D possibly being TRBD1 (5 bases). Germline CDR1 is LGHNA and CDR2 is YNFKEQ. The CDR3 loop spans 14 amino acids. The V gene lost 4 bases and the J gene lost 0 bases, with 10 bases spanning the gap. The DNA for the CDR3 is TGTGCCAGCAGCCCCGACAGTAGCTCCTACGAGCAGTACTTC. This translates into CASSPDSSSYEQYF.

V is TRBV19 and J is TRBJ2-7; D uncertain. The V end was cut by 3 bases, the J end by 0 bases, with 6 bases between. This CDR3 comprises 13 residues. Germline values: CDR1 LNHDA, CDR2 SQIVND (reference sequence). The CDR3 spells CASSMISSYEQYF. Written as DNA, the CDR3 is TGTGCCAGTAGTATGATTTCCTCCTACGAGCAGTACTTC. Full variable domain (rest looked up from reference TRBV19 and TRBJ2-7): DGGITQSPKYLFRKEGQNVTLSCEQNLNHDAMYWYRQDPGQGLRLIYYSQIVNDFQKGDIAEGYSVSREKKESFPLTVTSAQKNPTAFYLCASSMISSYEQYFGPGTRLTVT.